This entry concerns a single T cell receptor (beta chain). This sample was taken from a study of cytomegalovirus exposure and HLA in healthy donors. The PCR contained 60 Vbeta and 13 Jbeta primers. Data came from immunoSEQ multiplex PCR; TCRdb stores just in-frame clones and leaves some out. This sample carries some 190,000 clones, approximately 86% of them seen once, and the ten largest clones take approximately 0.31%. The CDR3 is 15 amino acids. CDR1 is KGHSH, CDR2 LQKENI, per germline. V was trimmed by 3 bases and J by 4 bases, leaving 13 bases between them. This rearrangement joins TRBV18 to TRBJ2-1, with a tentative D call TRBD1 (5 bases). The sequence was collected from a woman younger than 45 in good health and CMV-seronegative. Sequencing input: PBMCs. CDR3 sequence: CASSPGRQLYNEQFF. Written as DNA, the CDR3 is TGTGCCAGCTCACCGGGGCGACAACTATACAATGAGCAGTTCTTC.